These T cell receptor beta chains were read from a single sample in a study of T cell repertoires in aging, cancer and after chemotherapy. TCRdb independently ran MiXCR on the multiplex PCR reads; one entry per CDR3 protein. This sample has fewer than 20,000 distinct CDR3 sequences; approximately 46% occur once, and the top ten carry about 10%. The sample was blood. Receptors originate from a human donor in good health. The CDR3 runs from the conserved cysteine through the conserved F or W. D genes are given only for firm matches. Size is stated for part of the rows, as once, few or many counts, or as a class when the clone is expanded.

V gene: TRBV5-1
D gene: TRBD2
clone size: -
J gene: TRBJ2-2
CDR3 DNA: TGCGCCAGCAGCTCAGGGACTAGCGGGTGGGAGAACACCGGGGAGCTGTTTTTT
CDR3 protein: CASSSGTSGWENTGELFF

V gene: TRBV6-1
D gene: TRBD1
clone size: -
J gene: TRBJ1-5
CDR3 DNA: TGTGCCAGCAGTGAAGCGCGACGACAGGGAAGTCAGCCCCAGCATTTT
CDR3 protein: CASSEARRQGSQPQHF

V gene: TRBV6-6
D gene: -
clone size: -
J gene: TRBJ1-6
CDR3 DNA: TGTGCCAGCAGTTCCCAGGGGATGGGAAATTCACCCCTCCACTTT
CDR3 protein: CASSSQGMGNSPLHF

V gene: TRBV6-2/TRBV6-3
D gene: TRBD2
clone size: -
J gene: TRBJ2-7
CDR3 DNA: TGTGCCAGCAAGGAACTAGCGGGAGGTTCCTACGAGCAGTACTTC
CDR3 protein: CASKELAGGSYEQYF

V gene: TRBV27
D gene: -
clone size: few
J gene: TRBJ2-7
CDR3 DNA: TGTGCCAGCAGTTTAAGGTCGGAGTTCTACGAGCAGTACTTC
CDR3 protein: CASSLRSEFYEQYF

V gene: TRBV12-3/TRBV12-4
D gene: -
clone size: -
J gene: TRBJ2-7
CDR3 DNA: TGTGCCAGCAGACCTGACAGGTCTACCCCCTACGAGCAGTACTTC
CDR3 protein: CASRPDRSTPYEQYF

V gene: TRBV15
D gene: TRBD2
clone size: -
J gene: TRBJ2-7
CDR3 DNA: TGTGCCACCAGCAGAGATATCGGGCTAGCGGCCTCCTACGAGCAGTACTTC
CDR3 protein: CATSRDIGLAASYEQYF

V gene: TRBV5-6
D gene: TRBD1
clone size: -
J gene: TRBJ2-2
CDR3 DNA: TGTGCCAGCAGCTCCAGGACAGGGCTGGGGGAGCTGTTTTTT
CDR3 protein: CASSSRTGLGELFF

V gene: TRBV27
D gene: TRBD1
clone size: -
J gene: TRBJ1-5
CDR3 DNA: TGTGCCAGCAGTTCCGGGACAGCGAGCAGCAATCAGCCCCAGCATTTT
CDR3 protein: CASSSGTASSNQPQHF

V gene: TRBV5-4
D gene: -
clone size: -
J gene: TRBJ2-7
CDR3 DNA: TGTGCCAGCAGCTTTCAGGGCGCGGACTACGAGCAGTACTTC
CDR3 protein: CASSFQGADYEQYF

V gene: TRBV12-3/TRBV12-4
D gene: -
clone size: few
J gene: TRBJ2-2
CDR3 DNA: TGTGCCAGCAGCTTCCAGCAGGGGGGCCGGGAGCTGTTTTTT
CDR3 protein: CASSFQQGGRELFF

V gene: TRBV29-1
D gene: -
clone size: medium-sized
J gene: TRBJ2-7
CDR3 DNA: TGCAGCGTTGAAGAGGCAGGCCAGCAGTACTTC
CDR3 protein: CSVEEAGQQYF

V gene: TRBV27
D gene: -
clone size: -
J gene: TRBJ2-7
CDR3 DNA: TGTGCCAGCACTGGAAGGCCCCCCTACGAGCAGTACTTC
CDR3 protein: CASTGRPPYEQYF

V gene: TRBV20-1
D gene: -
clone size: -
J gene: TRBJ2-5
CDR3 DNA: TGCAGTGCACACCGCCAAGCGCGAAGATTACAAGAGACCCAGTACTTC
CDR3 protein: CSAHRQARRLQETQYF

V gene: TRBV6-5
D gene: -
clone size: few
J gene: TRBJ2-6
CDR3 DNA: TGTGCCAGCAGATCCTCTGGGGCCAACGTCCTGACTTTC
CDR3 protein: CASRSSGANVLTF

V gene: TRBV19
D gene: TRBD1
clone size: -
J gene: TRBJ2-3
CDR3 DNA: TGTGCCAGTAGTCCGAGGGCCAACAGGGGGACAGATACGCAGTATTTT
CDR3 protein: CASSPRANRGTDTQYF

V gene: TRBV19
D gene: -
clone size: few
J gene: TRBJ2-2
CDR3 DNA: TGTGCCAGTAGTATAGGTCCGGCGAGCACCGGGGAGCTGTTTTTT
CDR3 protein: CASSIGPASTGELFF

V gene: TRBV12-3/TRBV12-4
D gene: -
clone size: -
J gene: TRBJ1-3
CDR3 DNA: TGTGCCACGAGGAGGGCAGGAGCTTCAGGAAACACCATATATTTT
CDR3 protein: CATRRAGASGNTIYF

V gene: TRBV12-3/TRBV12-4
D gene: -
clone size: -
J gene: TRBJ2-3
CDR3 DNA: TGTGCCAGCAGCCTACAGGGCCTGAGCACAGATACGCAGTATTTT
CDR3 protein: CASSLQGLSTDTQYF

V gene: TRBV12-3/TRBV12-4
D gene: TRBD2
clone size: -
J gene: TRBJ2-5
CDR3 DNA: TGTGCCAGCACCCTAGCGGGGTACGAGACCCAGTACTTC
CDR3 protein: CASTLAGYETQYF

V gene: TRBV6-1
D gene: TRBD2
clone size: -
J gene: TRBJ2-1
CDR3 DNA: TGTGCCAGCAGTGCGGGACTAGCGGGAGGAGCTGAGCAGTTCTTC
CDR3 protein: CASSAGLAGGAEQFF

V gene: TRBV6-2/TRBV6-3
D gene: -
clone size: -
J gene: TRBJ2-2
CDR3 DNA: TGTGCCAGCAGACACCGACAGAATCTCAACACCGGGGAGCTGTTTTTT
CDR3 protein: CASRHRQNLNTGELFF